This TCR beta chain was sequenced for a study of cytomegalovirus exposure and HLA in healthy donors. Study-wide results and caveats: Relative to the approximately 630-donor mean, N-insertions were reportedly fewer in an Asian-associated ancestry cluster in a later analysis. Later analysis associated a missense DCLRE1C variant with TCR beta V- and J-gene trimming. Most of the TCR beta V segments (in an earlier analysis) were productive either about 87% or about 30% of the time.

Primers for the PCR totalled 60 Vbeta and 13 Jbeta. The data were produced by immunoSEQ multiplex PCR, yet TCRdb's version contains in-frame clones alone and is incomplete. Of about 110,000 clones in the sample, about 80% were seen once. The CDR3 totals 17 residues. Per the germline V gene, CDR1 is MDHEN and CDR2 is SYDVKM. With 1 base removed from V and 0 bases from J, the gap between germline ends came to 14 bases. This clone appeared once. Its antigen is undetermined. Sample: PBMCs. This sequence joins TRBV28 and TRBJ2-3; D is perhaps TRBD1 (6 bases). This receptor was identified in a man aged 25-45 years in good health and CMV-seronegative. The CDR3 region is CASSLFLRDKSTDTQYF. Written as DNA, the CDR3 is TGTGCCAGCAGTTTATTTCTTCGGGACAAAAGCACAGATACGCAGTATTTT.